This T cell receptor beta chain was recorded in a study of cytomegalovirus exposure and HLA in healthy donors (dated 2017 in TCRdb). Notes on the research overall: An earlier analysis of several hundred of the donors reported approximately 290 Gb of sequence data and around 110 million unique TCR beta sequences from around 200 million T cells. Around 330 gigabases of sequencing data and around 80 million unique TCR sequences made up an early release that covered about 640 HLA-typed donors. The genetic ancestry cluster associated with self-reported Caucasian donors included 65% to 90% of the 398 genotyped donors. The study aimed to test whether signatures of past pathogen exposure could be identified by cataloging public T cell receptors. The study used immunosequencing to profile the T cell repertoires of approximately 690 subjects and linked those repertoires to cytomegalovirus serostatus. Along with the approximately 670-subject first cohort, a separate validation cohort of 120 different subjects was used. The study combined high-throughput TCR immunosequencing, statistical association of individual TCRs with disease status, and machine learning to predict cytomegalovirus infection status. A later analysis re-examined previously published TCR beta repertoires from 500 to 700 donors and added high-resolution HLA genotyping to investigate patterns of TCR occurrence. Rather than using new phenotypic data, the later analysis identified candidate immune exposures from TCR beta sequences and from how often those sequences occurred across donors. In an earlier analysis of over 550 of the donors, high-throughput TCR beta sequencing was used to judge whether each TCR beta V gene segment behaved as functional or pseudogenic. Alongside the repertoire data, information on donor age, sex, ethnicity and CMV serostatus was compiled. A later genetic analysis took genome-wide SNP genotypes for about 55% of the roughly 670 donors and used that subset as a discovery cohort. All discovery cohort repertoires had been generated using a single sequencing platform. HLA typing covered class I and class II loci at four-digit resolution. Typing coverage differed by locus: A, B, C, DRB1 and DQB1 were typed in about 620-630 donors, DQA1 in about 500, DPA1 in around 580, and DPB1 in approximately 450. Roughly five DR-DQ haplotypes were treated as single units for association and clustering because of strong linkage in the cohort. Among almost 400 genotyped donors of the cohort, an average of 235,054 unique TCR beta nucleotide sequences were sequenced per donor, around a sixth of them non-productive. Overall results and qualifications from the work: The cohort was sequenced for TCR beta chains only, and without alpha or paired-chain data the features that could be detected were limited. Broadly in line with IMGT annotations, most TCR beta V segments showed up in productive rearrangements about 90% or about 30% of the time in an earlier analysis of 587 of the donors. In vitro tests confirmed that a few of the cytomegalovirus-associated TCR beta chains recognize cytomegalovirus antigens. The sequencing pipeline was judged likely to have produced a cluster of highly shared sequence variants as a technical artifact. In a later analysis, several top co-occurrence clusters were reported to appear linked to parvovirus B19, influenza, CMV and Epstein-Barr virus. In a later analysis, HLA-associated TCR beta chains were found to be more clonally expanded and to have lower generation probabilities than equally common non-associated chains. In a later genetic analysis, a missense DCLRE1C variant was associated with V-gene and J-gene trimming of TCR beta chains, and the association was replicated in an independent cohort. The only immune exposure information available for the cohort was CMV serostatus. Roughly 17 rarely observed V segments, including chromosome 9 orphons, were excluded from the earlier analysis of 550 to 700 of the donors because counts were too low. Assigning TCR associations to individual alleles was difficult when HLA alleles, especially DR and DQ, strongly co-occurred. Across donors, most TCR sequences were observed very rarely, whereas some public TCRs were present in many individuals. Because HLA typing was missing for some donors at each locus, association tests included only the typed subset. Most CMV-associated TCR beta chains appeared to be HLA-restricted in a later analysis, and the HLA associations seemed to be driven largely by CMV exposure. Correlated functional status among segregating V segments might be attributable to linkage disequilibrium, but an unknown experimental factor could not be ruled out. At a false discovery rate of 0.05, a later analysis linked 16,951 TCR beta sequences to specific HLA alleles. The classifier was reported to diagnose cytomegalovirus status with high specificity and sensitivity in both the original cohort and the validation cohort. A further reported finding was that TCR beta sequences accurately predicted the HLA-A and HLA-B alleles for most subjects in the first cohort. The study listed approximately 150 TCR beta chains as associated with cytomegalovirus. In a later analysis, the rate of TCR association differed among HLA loci, with DRB1 alleles having the most associated TCRs and HLA-C alleles having the fewest. Presence/absence analyses assumed roughly uniform sequencing depth across donors, an assumption that may not hold. Some IMGT-functional V segments, including TRBV6-2 and TRBV6-3, could not be told apart with the 87-base-pair reads, so those segments were excluded. In a later genetic analysis, fewer N-insertions in productive TCRs were reported among donors in an Asian-associated ancestry cluster than the approximately 670-donor mean. It was suggested by the authors that the approach could potentially be generalized to other disease states and immunological phenotypes.

In this sample, this clone turned up a few times. The antigen this receptor binds is unknown. Per-nucleotide qualities are absent, and no much larger clonotype sits a single base away. The cohort was made up of several hundred healthy bone marrow donors. At the time of sampling, all cohort members were nominally healthy, though unrecorded immune exposures were likely present. The donor was CMV seropositive and was included in the group of 250 to 300 seropositive cohort members. A peripheral blood sample was provided by each donor, and peripheral blood mononuclear cells were used for TCR beta sequencing. Genomic DNA extraction from the blood cell samples was performed with the Qiagen DNeasy Blood Extraction Kit. The library was prepared using the immunoSEQ multiplex PCR assay. The multiplex PCR relied on a mix of 60 forward primers for TCR Vbeta segments and 13 reverse primers for TCR Jbeta segments. The CDR3 region of rearranged TCR beta genes was amplified from genomic DNA by a multiplex PCR assay. The Illumina HiSeq System was used to sequence the amplified TCR beta libraries as 87-base-pair reads. Concerning the study's data processing: A later analysis tallied 75 million to 95 million unique TCR beta chains across the 650 to 750 repertoires, and about 10 million of those chains were shared by two or more donors. Raw reads were error-corrected and collapsed into unique sequences with a nearest-neighbor algorithm that merged closely related sequences to remove PCR and sequencing errors. CDR3 sequences were aligned to IMGT reference sequences to assign V, D and J gene segments. For a sequence to be retained, a match of at least six nucleotides to both a V gene segment and a J gene segment was required. Rearrangements were called productive when the CDR3 lacked stop codons and stayed in frame with V and J; all others were non-productive. Following IMGT convention, CDR3 was defined as the stretch from the second conserved V-encoded cysteine to the conserved J-encoded phenylalanine. The earlier analysis of roughly 590 of the donors excluded any sequence lacking an unambiguous match to a single V gene segment. An earlier analysis of 450 to 650 of the donors called V segments functional above 56.7% productive rearrangements and segregating when the between-donor standard deviation exceeded 5%. To diagnose cytomegalovirus status from the catalog of TCR beta chain sequences, a statistical classification framework was built. A later analysis assigned V and J genes by comparing TCR nucleotide sequences with IMGT/GENE-DB human TR gene sequences. Using the TCRdist pipeline, a later analysis assigned CDR3 sequences along with most-parsimonious VDJ recombination scenarios. A later analysis defined each TCR beta chain by its CDR3 amino acid sequence plus V-gene family, and excluded reads lacking a unique V-gene family. A later analysis removed 450 to 600 highly shared, low-generation-probability nucleotide sequences to deal with suspected cross-contamination and a sequencing artifact. In a later analysis, a clonal expansion index was calculated for each public chain from normalized within-repertoire ranks of inferred template counts. Generation probabilities in a later analysis came from a VDJ recombination model fitted to out-of-frame rearrangements, and those results were checked against IGoR. In a later analysis, hypergeometric tests were used to score TCR-TCR, TCR-HLA and TCR-CMV co-occurrence, with a repertoire-size bias correction applied to TCR pairs. In a later analysis, false discovery rates were estimated by permuting HLA or CMV assignments 20 times. In a later analysis, co-occurring TCRs were grouped using DBSCAN, and TCRdist sequence similarity was added for clustering within HLA-allele-positive subsets. Repertoires with fewer than 30,000 or more than 120,000 public chains were left out of co-occurrence clustering, as were roughly five repertoires with anomalous nucleotide sharing. The table was pulled from immuneACCESS by TCRdb, which kept in-frame rearrangements only. Such tables lose some clones; where checked, under half of the loss comes from unresolved V genes, and the rest has no known cause. The V and J calls and the clone size are those of that table, but D and trimming were determined from the DNA. Counted in this sample were 150,000 to 200,000 clones; about four fifths of them appeared once. Less than 6% of the sample comes from the top ten.

The germline V end is reduced by 4 bases and the J end by 5 bases; junction bases left unmatched: 2. Per the germline V gene (reference sequence), MNHEY is the CDR1 and SMNVEV is the CDR2. The CDR3, cysteine through phenylalanine, is 15 amino acids long. Only CDR3 DNA is held: 45 bases, read in frame from base 1. The sequence was obtained from a woman younger than 45 in good health and CMV-seropositive. In this chain, TRBV27 is recombined with TRBJ2-1, and TRBD2 aligns with 13 junction nucleotides. The sample comprised PBMCs. The bases read TGTGCCAGCAGTTACGGGACTAGCGGGGACAATGAGCAGTTCTTC. Translated, this is CASSYGTSGDNEQFF.